The source of this T cell receptor beta chain is a study of CD8 T cells in Susac syndrome (dated by TCRdb to between 2018 and 2020). Study-wide context: The study used repertoire sequencing to test whether antigen drove CD8+ T cell activation and differentiation in Susac syndrome. The study compared CD8+ T cell repertoire clonality among roughly 12 healthy donors, some 14 Susac syndrome patients and 15 or so multiple sclerosis patients.

Notes on this clonotype: Its target antigen remains unknown. No clone much larger than this one lies a single base away; base qualities are absent.

RNA was extracted with the RNeasy kit and roughly 0.45 to 1 ug was reverse transcribed using random hexamers. TCR beta CDR3 regions were amplified with the immunoSEQ multiplex PCR assay covering 54 Vbeta and 13 Jbeta segments. PCR amplification bias was corrected using a synthetic template baseline for primer optimization and computational correction. In the source study's methods: Reads were annotated to V, D and J genes according to IMGT and were analyzed with immunoSEQ Analyzer, with only productive sequences retained. Clonality was calculated as one minus the Shannon entropy normalized by log2 of the number of productive unique sequences. Public and private clones were assessed among the 100 most prevalent clones of each patient and control. A clone was defined as Susac-specific if it was absent from the healthy and MS cohorts, from over a thousand published viral clones and from other ImmuneACCESS disease sequences. Using fastp trimming at Q25 and MiXCR clonotype assembly, TCRdb reanalyzed the public sequencing data and kept in-frame beta chains. A single entry per CDR3 protein holds the most common genes and DNA from its merged rows. Here the V and J calls rest on TCRdb's processing, not on the authors' analysis. Across this sample there are 90,000 to 150,000 distinct CDR3 sequences, with less than 95% seen only once. The top ten constitute approximately 0.12% of the sample.

Peripheral blood CD8+ and CD4+ T cells from healthy donors, Susac syndrome patients and multiple sclerosis patients were profiled using high-throughput TCR beta sequencing. Healthy donors were age- and sex-matched controls. Bulk CD8+ and CD4+ T cells were purified by magnetic negative isolation, whereas CD8+ TEMRA cells were enriched by FACS. Blood was collected in EDTA tubes and processed within 24 hours, with PBMCs isolated through density gradient centrifugation. PBMCs destined for TCR sequencing were cryopreserved in liquid nitrogen and later thawed in a 37 °C water bath. The sorted or isolated CD4+, CD8+ and CD8+ TEMRA cells reached a purity of at least 90%. On the study overall, not on this receptor specifically: The number of individuals in the TCR sequencing and HLA analysis was acknowledged as relatively small.

Trimming accounts for 5 bases at V and 9 bases at J, while the number of junction bases matched to no gene is 13. Taken from cysteine to phenylalanine, the CDR3 has 16 residues. Only the CDR3 part of the read is kept: 48 bases, read in frame from the first base. The germline V gene sets CDR1 to SGHTA and CDR2 to FQGTGA. The sample taken for sequencing was CD8+ T cells from PBMCs. The rearranged chain carries TRBV7-3 and TRBJ2-1, and 10 junction bases match TRBD2. The source of this sequence is a human donor in good health. In nucleotide form, the sequence is TGTGCCAGCAGCCCTCTAGGAGCGGGGGGGCAAACTGAGCAGTTCTTC. Translated, it reads CASSPLGAGGQTEQFF.